Presented here are 24 T cell receptor beta chains from one specimen sequenced in a study of control samples from healthy donors and cancer patients. TCRdb keeps only in-frame clones here, not all; method: immunoSEQ multiplex PCR. Here the sample spans 70,000 or so clones, 85% to 95% being singletons. Specimen: blood. These receptors came from a woman aged 40 to 50 in good health.

The chain employs TRBV2 and TRBJ2-7; perhaps TRBD1 as D (5 bases). The V and J ends lost 11 bases and 3 bases respectively, with 14 bases between them. The germline gives CDR1 SNHLY, CDR2 FYNNEI. The CDR3 covers 12 residues. This chain's CDR3 is CALSDTFYEQYF. CDR3 DNA sequence: TGTGCCCTCTCGGACACTTTCTACGAGCAGTACTTC.

J is TRBJ2-7 and V is TRBV10-3; D assignment may be TRBD1 or TRBD2 (5 bases each). V lost 5 bases and J 0 bases, leaving 11 bases between the germline ends. The CDR3 contains 14 residues. The germline CDR1 and CDR2 sequences are ENHRY and SYGVKD. The CDR3 reads CAISSGTNSYEQYF. The CDR3 coding sequence is TGTGCCATCAGTTCCGGGACCAACTCCTACGAGCAGTACTTC.

V is TRBV7-8 and J is TRBJ1-1; D is possibly TRBD1 (5 bases). CDR1 is SGHVS and CDR2 is FQNEAQ in the germline V gene. CDR3 length: 14 amino acids. Between the trimmed V and J ends, which lost 1 base and 3 bases, there was a span of 9 bases. In DNA form, the CDR3 reads TGTGCCAGCAGCTTAGGACAGCGGGACACTGAAGCTTTCTTT. It codes for CASSLGQRDTEAFF. The full variable domain, completed using reference TRBV7-8 and TRBJ1-1, is GAGVSQSPRYKVAKRGQDVALRCDPISGHVSLFWYQQALGQGPEFLTYFQNEAQLDKSGLPSDRFFAERPEGSVSTLKIQRTQQEDSAVYLCASSLGQRDTEAFFGQGTRLTVV.

The V gene is TRBV7-9, the J gene TRBJ2-7; the D is unclear. The V end was cut by 4 bases, the J end by 6 bases, with 13 bases between. Germline V gives CDR1 SEHNR, CDR2 FQNEAQ (reference sequence). The CDR3 extends over 13 amino acids. CDR3: CASSSLLDPEQYF. The CDR3 bases are TGTGCCAGCAGCTCCCTTCTGGACCCCGAGCAGTACTTC.

The chain joins TRBV5-1 to TRBJ2-5; the D is unclear. This CDR3 comprises 11 residues. Germline V gene sequence: CDR1 SGHRS, CDR2 YFSETQ. Trimming took off 1 base at V and 5 bases at J, with 3 bases between the two ends. The CDR3 reads CASSLLETQYF. The CDR3 nucleotides read TGCGCCAGCAGCTTGTTGGAGACCCAGTACTTC. Variable domain in full (rest from reference TRBV5-1 and TRBJ2-5): KAGVTQTPRYLIKTRGQQVTLSCSPISGHRSVSWYQQTPGQGLQFLFEYFSETQRNKGNFPGRFSGRQFSNSRSEMNVSTLELGDSALYLCASSLLETQYFGPGTRLLVL.

This clone was picked up one time. The chain has TRBV3-1 (or the pseudogene TRBV3-2) and TRBJ2-2; D gene uncertain. The V gene's germline CDR1 is LGHDT and CDR2 YNNKEL (reference sequence). V lost 0 bases and J lost 7, with 9 bases in between. The CDR3 runs to 14 residues. The CDR3 loop reads CASSQDGFGGELFF. CDR3 in DNA: TGTGCCAGCAGCCAAGATGGCTTTGGCGGGGAGCTGTTTTTT.

The chain couples TRBV5-4 to TRBJ2-5; TRBD1 aligns across 8 bases. From germline, CDR1 is SGHNT and CDR2 YYREEE (reference sequence). The junction had 7 bases not matched to a gene; V was cut back by 4 bases and J by 5 bases. The CDR3 has 14 amino acids. CDR3 DNA: TGTGCCAGCAGCCGGGTGACAGGGGACGAGACCCAGTACTTC. It encodes CASSRVTGDETQYF.

This rearrangement joins TRBV6-6 to TRBJ2-3; D call uncertain. The V end lost 5 bases, the J end lost 4 bases, and 16 bases lay between the germline ends. CDR3 length: 15 residues. Germline CDR1 and CDR2: MNHNY and SVGAGI (reference sequence). The CDR3 nucleotides read TGTGCCAGCAGTCTGGGATGGGCCCGGTCAGATACGCAGTATTTT. Protein sequence: CASSLGWARSDTQYF.

This clone was seen just once. CDR3 in DNA: TGTGCCTGGTCCTTTTACGGGCGGGGAGACGCTGGCGAGCAGTACTTC. The encoded protein is CAWSFYGRGDAGEQYF. This chain uses TRBV30 with TRBJ2-7, with TRBD2 as a possible D gene (6 bases). The CDR3 length is 16 residues. Trimming left V 5 bases short and J 6 bases short, with 26 bases between. In germline, CDR1 is GTSNPN, CDR2 SVGIG (reference sequence).

This chain uses TRBV5-1 with TRBJ2-1; the match to TRBD2 covers 9 bases. The germline V gene encodes CDR1 SGHRS and CDR2 YFSETQ. The CDR3 sequence is 14 residues long. With 4 bases clipped from V and 6 bases from J, the junction kept 5 bases outside the gene matches. CDR3: CASSPLAGFNEQFF. The DNA of the CDR3 is TGCGCCAGCAGCCCACTAGCGGGTTTCAATGAGCAGTTCTTC.

The chain combines TRBV7-9 with TRBJ2-1; possibly TRBD1 or TRBD2 for D (6 bases each). Germline V gene sequence: CDR1 SEHNR, CDR2 FQNEAQ (reference sequence). V was clipped by 5 bases and J by 4 bases, with 18 bases between them. This CDR3 comprises 16 residues. The CDR3 loop is CASSALGGGAYNEQFF. The CDR3 nucleotides read TGTGCCAGCAGCGCTCTCGGGGGCGGGGCATACAATGAGCAGTTCTTC.

V is TRBV7-3 and J is TRBJ1-5; D may be TRBD1 (5 bases). CDR1 is SGHTA and CDR2 is FQGTGA in the germline V gene. The V gene lost 2 bases and the J gene lost 0 bases, with 8 bases spanning the gap. The CDR3 spans 15 residues. CDR3 residues: CASSLQGGSNQPQHF. The CDR3 nucleotides read TGTGCCAGCAGCTTACAGGGCGGTAGCAATCAGCCCCAGCATTTT.

Notes on this clone: At one boundary the junction diverges from the germline segment, which might be a read error. The CDR3, as DNA: TGTGCCAGCAGTGACTCCGGGACAGGGAATCAGCCCCAGCATTTT. It yields the protein CASSDSGTGNQPQHF. J is TRBJ1-5 and V is TRBV6-2 or TRBV6-3, with 9 nucleotides matching TRBD1. CDR3 length equals 15 residues. Germline V CDR1 and CDR2: MNHEY, SVGEGT.

This rearrangement joins TRBV7-9 to TRBJ2-7; 8 positions match TRBD2. The CDR3 is 19 amino acids. Unmatched junction bases numbered 18, after V lost 1 base and J lost 4 bases. Germline values: CDR1 SEHNR, CDR2 FQNEAQ (reference sequence). CDR3 in DNA: TGTGCCAGCAGCTTAGATCTTGGTGGTGTTAGCGGGATGATGTACGAGCAGTACTTC. Amino acid sequence: CASSLDLGGVSGMMYEQYF. Supplemented by reference TRBV7-9 and TRBJ2-7, the full variable domain reads DTGVSQNPRHKITKRGQNVTFRCDPISEHNRLYWYRQTLGQGPEFLTYFQNEAQLEKSRLLSDRFSAERPKGSFSTLEIQRTEQGDSAMYLCASSLDLGGVSGMMYEQYFGPGTRLTVT.

The chain links TRBV18 to TRBJ2-7, with unresolved D. Germline V lookup: CDR1 KGHSH, CDR2 LQKENI. The CDR3 loop spans 13 amino acids. V was clipped by 2 bases and J by 6 bases, with 11 bases between them. CDR3 residues: CASSPAGQVEQYF. In DNA form, the CDR3 reads TGTGCCAGCTCACCAGCCGGCCAGGTCGAGCAGTACTTC.

This chain links TRBV11-2 with TRBJ1-1; no clear D. CDR1 is SGHAT and CDR2 is FQNNGV in the germline V gene. The V gene lost 0 bases and the J gene lost 8 bases, with 7 bases spanning the gap. The CDR3 consists of 12 residues. CDR3 in DNA: TGTGCCAGCAGCTTAGATCAGTCAGAAGCTTTCTTT. It specifies CASSLDQSEAFF.

V usage is TRBV6-5 and J usage is TRBJ2-3; weak D call: TRBD1 (6 bases). This CDR3 has 15 residues. The V gene's germline CDR1 is MNHEY and CDR2 SVGAGI. The V end was cut by 5 bases, the J end by 0 bases, with 12 bases between. This chain's CDR3 is CASSRGWPSTDTQYF. CDR3 DNA: TGTGCCAGCAGTAGGGGGTGGCCTAGCACAGATACGCAGTATTTT.

The chain couples TRBV29-1 to TRBJ1-6; D uncertain. V gave up 5 bases and J gave up 8 bases, with 16 bases separating them. CDR1 and CDR2 (germline): SQVTM, ANQGSEA. The CDR3 runs 14 residues. Here the CDR3 DNA reads TGCAGCGTTCGACTCCAGGACGGGGATTCACCCCTCCACTTT. Its translation: CSVRLQDGDSPLHF.

CDR3 in DNA: TGTGCCAGCAGTTACTCGACGGTCGTCAGCCCTCTGGGCTATGGCTACACCTTC. Residues: CASSYSTVVSPLGYGYTF. V and J are TRBV6-2 or TRBV6-3 and TRBJ1-2; D ambiguous. Trimming shortened V by 0 bases and J by 4 bases, and 21 bases separated the two germline ends. From germline, CDR1 is MNHEY and CDR2 SVGEGT. The CDR3 has 18 residues.

The chain carries TRBV7-2 and TRBJ1-3; no reliable D call. Germline lookup yields CDR1 SGHTA and CDR2 FQGNSA. The CDR3 runs to 14 residues. The V gene lost 1 base and the J gene lost 4 bases, with 8 bases spanning the gap. DNA of the CDR3: TGTGCCAGCAGCTTAGGCAGCCCAGGAAACACCATATATTTT. It translates to CASSLGSPGNTIYF.

The chain joins TRBV18 to TRBJ1-3; D gene ambiguous. Trimming pared 2 bases from V and 1 base from J, leaving 12 bases between. Per germline, CDR1 KGHSH and CDR2 LQKENI. The length of the CDR3 is 16 residues. The CDR3 DNA follows: TGTGCCAGCTCACCAGGAGGTATACAATCTGGAAACACCATATATTTT. Protein sequence: CASSPGGIQSGNTIYF.

The V call is TRBV7-2, the J call TRBJ1-3; TRBD1 matches 7 bases. Losses at the gene ends were 2 bases for V and 2 bases for J; bases not matched to a gene: 0. Germline values: CDR1 SGHTA, CDR2 FQGNSA. The CDR3 consists of 14 residues. The chain's CDR3 is CASSLQGAGNTIYF. The CDR3, as DNA: TGTGCCAGCAGCTTACAGGGGGCTGGAAACACCATATATTTT.

This rearrangement joins TRBV7-7 to TRBJ2-1; 8 bases are a match to TRBD2. CDR3 length: 15 residues. The V gene end was trimmed by 4 bases and the J gene end by 8 bases; junction bases not matched to a gene: 10. The germline V gene has CDR1 SSHAT and CDR2 FNYEAQ (reference sequence). Here the CDR3 DNA reads TGTGCCAGCAGCTCGGGACTAGTTGAGGGGTATGAGCAGTTCTTC. It codes for CASSSGLVEGYEQFF.

The chain combines TRBV7-8 with TRBJ2-6; 8 positions match TRBD1. The CDR3 spans 18 residues. Per the germline V gene, CDR1 is SGHVS and CDR2 is FQNEAQ. V gave up 5 bases and J gave up 0 bases; unmatched junction bases: 9. CDR3 in amino acids: CASSRPRDRSSGANVLTF. CDR3 DNA: TGTGCCAGCAGCCGACCCCGGGACAGGAGCTCTGGGGCCAACGTCCTGACTTTC.